The 27 T cell receptor beta chains below all came from one sample that was sequenced in a study of T cell responses to AZD1222 COVID-19 vaccine. The data were produced by immunoSEQ multiplex PCR, yet TCRdb's version contains in-frame clones alone and is incomplete. The sample has over 100,000 clones; around 87% are singletons. Sequences were derived from peripheral blood, sampled 28 days after the second AZD1222 dose. Source of these receptors: an adult who received the AZD1222 COVID-19 vaccine.

The chain couples TRBV5-5 to TRBJ1-4, with 8 bases aligning to TRBD1. Germline lookup yields CDR1 SGHKS and CDR2 YYEKEE (reference sequence). The CDR3 extends over 14 amino acids. The V gene end was trimmed by 3 bases and the J gene end by 5 bases; junction bases not matched to a gene: 3. The CDR3 region has the DNA TGTGCCAGCAGCTACAGGGGGGCAAATGAAAAACTGTTTTTT. Protein: CASSYRGANEKLFF.

The V call is TRBV29-1, the J call TRBJ1-4, with no clear D. Germline loops: CDR1 SQVTM, CDR2 ANQGSEA. CDR3 length: 14 residues. Trimming took off 4 bases at V and 0 bases at J, with 9 bases between the two ends. This CDR3 is CSVGSGPTNEKLFF. Here the CDR3 DNA reads TGCAGCGTTGGAAGCGGACCAACTAATGAAAAACTGTTTTTT.

This clone has just one count. The chain carries TRBV7-2 and TRBJ2-7, with 8 bases lining up with TRBD2. The CDR3 is 16 residues long. V was clipped by 5 bases and J by 2 bases; unmatched bases: 11. The germline gives CDR1 SGHTA, CDR2 FQGNSA. The CDR3 is CASSPNGGASTYEQYF. DNA of the CDR3: TGTGCCAGCAGCCCTAACGGGGGGGCTTCGACCTACGAGCAGTACTTC.

The chain uses TRBV7-5 and TRBJ2-4; no DNA check was done on the table's D call, TRBD2. TRBV7-5 is marked as a pseudogene. This CDR3 has 17 residues. CDR3 loop: CVRSPQRGLGAKNIQYF. In nucleotides, the CDR3 is TGTGTCAGAAGCCCCCAACGAGGGCTAGGGGCCAAAAACATTCAGTACTTC.

The chain joins TRBV11-3 to TRBJ1-1; possible D gene TRBD1, 5 bases. V was shortened by 2 bases and J by 5 bases, with 9 bases between the two germline ends. Germline V gene data show CDR1 as SGHNT and CDR2 as YENEEA. The CDR3 spans 13 residues. Here the CDR3 DNA reads TGTGCCAGCAGCTTAATCGCAGGGACTGAAGCTTTCTTT. Translated: CASSLIAGTEAFF.

This clone appeared once. The chain combines TRBV9 with TRBJ1-3; 8 bases fit TRBD1. The CDR3 has 16 amino acids. V trimming: 3 bases; J trimming: 0 bases; junction bases outside the gene matches: 5. In germline, CDR1 is SGDLS, CDR2 YYNGEE. CDR3 in amino acids: CASSGTGLSSGNTIYF. The CDR3 DNA reads TGTGCCAGCAGCGGGACAGGGCTTAGCTCTGGAAACACCATATATTTT.

The count of this clone is one. The chain employs TRBV6-2 or TRBV6-3 and TRBJ2-7, with TRBD1 identical over 8 bases. The CDR3 is 14 residues long. The trim removed 0 bases at V and 4 bases at J, leaving 2 bases unmatched. Germline values: CDR1 MNHEY, CDR2 SVGEGT. The CDR3 loop is CASSYSTGVYEQYF. The CDR3 DNA reads as TGTGCCAGCAGTTACTCGACAGGGGTGTACGAGCAGTACTTC.

The chain employs TRBV28 and TRBJ1-2; TRBD1 agrees at 7 bases. The germline V gene encodes CDR1 MDHEN and CDR2 SYDVKM. The CDR3 is 15 amino acids. V trimming: 5 bases; J trimming: 2 bases; junction bases outside the gene matches: 8. The chain's CDR3 is CASSLTGTENYGYTF. CDR3 DNA sequence: TGTGCCAGCAGTCTAACCGGGACAGAGAACTATGGCTACACCTTC.

The rearrangement links TRBV6-5 to TRBJ2-2; a possible D gene is TRBD1 (5 bases). Per the germline V gene, CDR1 is MNHEY and CDR2 is SVGAGI. The CDR3 contains 14 residues. Trimming cost V 7 bases and J 3 bases, with 12 bases left between them. Here the CDR3 DNA reads TGTGCCAGCACCGCCCCGACAGACACCGGGGAGCTGTTTTTT. Protein: CASTAPTDTGELFF.

This chain connects TRBV2 to TRBJ1-6, with 8 positions matching TRBD1. Germline V CDR1 and CDR2: SNHLY, FYNNEI. The V segment lost 6 bases and the J segment 7 bases; nucleotides outside the gene matches: 8. The CDR3 is made up of 15 amino acids. DNA for the CDR3: TGTGCCAGCAGAGAGACAGGGGTCCCCAATTCACCCCTCCACTTT. This translates into CASRETGVPNSPLHF.

The chain uses TRBV7-2 and TRBJ2-2, with 13 bases fitting TRBD2. The CDR3 has 18 residues. Germline trimming cut 5 bases from V and 2 bases from J; bases unmatched to any gene: 8. The V gene's germline CDR1 is SGHTA and CDR2 FQGNSA. DNA for the CDR3: TGTGCCAGCAGCCAAGGGGGACTAGCGGGGATTAACACCGGGGAGCTGTTTTTT. Translated: CASSQGGLAGINTGELFF.

The chain combines TRBV7-9 with TRBJ1-2; TRBD1 is a possible D gene (6 bases). The V and J ends lost 0 bases and 7 bases respectively, with 12 bases between them. Germline CDR1 and CDR2: SEHNR and FQNEAQ (reference sequence). The CDR3 extends over 14 amino acids. The CDR3 DNA reads as TGTGCCAGCAGCTTAGCTTACAGGGTCGGTGGCTACACCTTC. Translation gives CASSLAYRVGGYTF. The variable domain in full, completed from reference TRBV7-9 and TRBJ1-2, reads DTGVSQNPRHKITKRGQNVTFRCDPISEHNRLYWYRQTLGQGPEFLTYFQNEAQLEKSRLLSDRFSAERPKGSFSTLEIQRTEQGDSAMYLCASSLAYRVGGYTFGSGTRLTVV.

V usage is TRBV2 and J usage is TRBJ2-2; TRBD2 is a possible D gene (6 bases). The germline CDR1 and CDR2 sequences are SNHLY and FYNNEI. The CDR3 covers 13 residues. Trimming stripped 4 bases from V and 5 bases from J, with 8 bases between. CDR3 sequence (DNA): TGTGCCAGCAGTGGCCTAGCGACCGGGGAGCTGTTTTTT. Translating it yields CASSGLATGELFF.

The sample holds one count of this clone. CDR3 sequence reads: CASSPLEGNSGPYEQYF. The CDR3 nucleotides read TGCGCCAGCAGCCCTCTGGAAGGGAACTCTGGTCCCTACGAGCAGTACTTC. The chain carries TRBV4-3 and TRBJ2-7; D is ambiguous. V was clipped by 4 bases and J by 2 bases, with 21 bases between them. CDR1 is LGHNA and CDR2 is YSLEER in the germline V gene. The CDR3 loop spans 17 amino acids.

The V call is TRBV9, the J call TRBJ1-2; 8 bases align to TRBD1. The CDR3 length is 14 residues. The V gene's germline CDR1 is SGDLS and CDR2 YYNGEE. The V gene end was trimmed by 6 bases and the J gene end by 8 bases; junction bases not matched to a gene: 12. The CDR3 region has the DNA TGTGCCAGCACCGTTGGACAGGGCTTGGGGGGCTACACCTTC. This codes for CASTVGQGLGGYTF. Full variable domain (remainder filled in from reference TRBV9 and TRBJ1-2): DSGVTQTPKHLITATGQRVTLRCSPRSGDLSVYWYQQSLDQGLQFLIQYYNGEERAKGNILERFSAQQFPDLHSELNLSSLELGDSALYFCASTVGQGLGGYTFGSGTRLTVV.

The chain links TRBV5-1 to TRBJ2-1; 8 positions match TRBD1. The germline V gene encodes CDR1 SGHRS and CDR2 YFSETQ. The J segment lost 3 bases and the V segment lost 0 bases, leaving 8 bases of the junction unmatched. This CDR3 is built from 17 residues. This CDR3 reads CASSLALGTGLYNEQFF. The CDR3 region has the DNA TGCGCCAGCAGCTTGGCCCTCGGGACAGGCCTCTACAATGAGCAGTTCTTC. Looking up the rest from reference TRBV5-1 and TRBJ2-1 gives the full variable domain: KAGVTQTPRYLIKTRGQQVTLSCSPISGHRSVSWYQQTPGQGLQFLFEYFSETQRNKGNFPGRFSGRQFSNSRSEMNVSTLELGDSALYLCASSLALGTGLYNEQFFGPGTRLTVL.

The V and J genes are TRBV4-3 and TRBJ2-7; TRBD1 agrees at 12 bases. CDR1 and CDR2 (germline): LGHNA, YSLEER. The junction had 6 bases not matched to a gene; V was cut back by 4 bases and J by 2 bases. The CDR3 contains 16 residues. The CDR3 spells CASSRGTGGTTYEQYF. CDR3 coding DNA: TGCGCCAGCAGCCGCGGGACAGGGGGCACCACCTACGAGCAGTACTTC.

The chain is built from TRBV15 and TRBJ1-2, with TRBD1 matching over 8 bases. The CDR3 extends over 15 amino acids. V was pared by 1 base and J by 4 bases, with 5 bases of the junction left unmatched. Looked up from germline, CDR1 is LNHNV and CDR2 is YYDKDF (reference sequence). The CDR3 here is CATSRGRTGLYGYTF. The CDR3 nucleotides are TGTGCCACCAGCAGAGGCCGGACAGGGCTCTATGGCTACACCTTC.

V usage is TRBV28 and J usage is TRBJ1-5; possible D gene TRBD1, 6 bases. The V gene's germline CDR1 is MDHEN and CDR2 SYDVKM. V gave up 6 bases and J gave up 9 bases, with 18 bases separating them. The CDR3 sequence is 14 residues long. The CDR3 here is CASRTRRGTGPQHF. The CDR3 nucleotides are TGTGCCAGCAGAACCCGCAGGGGCACAGGGCCCCAGCATTTT.

V and J are TRBV7-9 and TRBJ1-6; perhaps TRBD1 as D (5 bases). The germline V gene has CDR1 SEHNR and CDR2 FQNEAQ (reference sequence). The V end lost 5 bases, the J end lost 4 bases, and 15 bases lay between the germline ends. CDR3 size: 16 residues. The CDR3 region is CASSNRPGDYNSPLHF. The CDR3 nucleotides read TGTGCCAGCAGCAATCGTCCGGGGGATTATAATTCACCCCTCCACTTT.

This chain uses TRBV28 with TRBJ1-2, with 9 positions matching TRBD1. V was pared by 3 bases and J by 7 bases, with 9 bases of the junction left unmatched. CDR1 is MDHEN, CDR2 SYDVKM, per germline. The CDR3 sequence is 15 residues long. CDR3 nucleotide sequence: TGTGCCAGCAGTTTCATGACAGGGGGACGGGGTGGCTACACCTTC. Amino acids: CASSFMTGGRGGYTF.

The gene calls are TRBV6-2 or TRBV6-3 and TRBJ1-5; TRBD1 agrees at 9 bases. Germline V gene lookup returns CDR1 MNHEY and CDR2 SVGEGT. This CDR3 is 15 amino acids long. V was pared by 0 bases and J by 7 bases, with 4 bases of the junction left unmatched. CDR3 coding DNA: TGTGCCAGCAGTTACTCCTCCGGACAGGGGCAGCCCCAGCATTTT. Encoded protein: CASSYSSGQGQPQHF.

The rearrangement uses TRBV7-6 and TRBJ2-3; 9 nucleotides align to TRBD1. The J segment lost 3 bases and the V segment lost 4 bases, leaving 2 bases of the junction unmatched. Germline V gene data show CDR1 as SGHVS and CDR2 as FNYEAQ. The CDR3 has 14 residues. The CDR3 protein is CASSWDRVTDTQYF. CDR3 coding DNA: TGTGCCAGCAGCTGGGACAGGGTTACAGATACGCAGTATTTT.

V and J are TRBV5-1 and TRBJ1-5; 10 bases match TRBD1. Germline CDR1 and CDR2: SGHRS and YFSETQ. CDR3 length: 14 amino acids. V trimming: 2 bases; J trimming: 5 bases; junction bases outside the gene matches: 1. CDR3 amino acids: CASSLGTGDQPQHF. CDR3 sequence (DNA): TGCGCCAGCAGCTTAGGGACAGGGGATCAGCCCCAGCATTTT.

The chain joins TRBV28 to TRBJ1-2; tentative D call: TRBD1 (6 bases). Germline-derived CDR1 and CDR2 are MDHEN and SYDVKM. The V end was cut by 6 bases, the J end by 8 bases, with 10 bases between. The CDR3 has 11 amino acids. The CDR3 nucleotides are TGTGCCAGCAGGGGGGACAAGGGCTACACCTTC. Residues: CASRGDKGYTF.

This chain uses TRBV18 with TRBJ1-5; D possibly corresponds to TRBD1 (6 bases). This CDR3 region has 15 residues. Germline loops: CDR1 KGHSH, CDR2 LQKENI. Trimming removed 2 bases from V and 3 bases from J, with 11 bases in between. In nucleotides, the CDR3 is TGTGCCAGCTCACCAGGTTACAGGGACAATCAGCCCCAGCATTTT. It codes for CASSPGYRDNQPQHF.

The chain couples TRBV7-3 to TRBJ2-4; 9 nucleotides align to TRBD2. Germline CDR1 reads SGHTA; CDR2 reads FQGTGA. The CDR3 totals 16 residues. Unmatched junction bases numbered 8, after V lost 8 bases and J lost 0 bases. The CDR3 DNA is TGTGCCAGCCGCCGGGGGACTAGCCGAGCCAAAAACATTCAGTACTTC. As protein: CASRRGTSRAKNIQYF.